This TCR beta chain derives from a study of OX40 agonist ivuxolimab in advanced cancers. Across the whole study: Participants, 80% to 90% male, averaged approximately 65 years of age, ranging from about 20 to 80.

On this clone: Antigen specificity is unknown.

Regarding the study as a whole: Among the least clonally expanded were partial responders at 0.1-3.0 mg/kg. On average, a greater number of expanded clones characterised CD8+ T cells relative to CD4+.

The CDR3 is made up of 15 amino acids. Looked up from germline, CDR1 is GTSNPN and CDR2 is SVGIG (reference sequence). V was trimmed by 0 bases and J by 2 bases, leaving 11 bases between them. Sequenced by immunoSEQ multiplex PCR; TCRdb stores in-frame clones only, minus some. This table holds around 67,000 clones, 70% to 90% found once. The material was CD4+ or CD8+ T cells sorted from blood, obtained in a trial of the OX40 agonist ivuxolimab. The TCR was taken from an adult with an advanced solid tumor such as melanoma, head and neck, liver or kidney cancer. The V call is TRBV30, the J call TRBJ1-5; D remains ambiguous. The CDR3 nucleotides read TGTGCCTGGAGTGTAAGGAGAAAGGGCAATCAGCCCCAGCATTTT. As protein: CAWSVRRKGNQPQHF.